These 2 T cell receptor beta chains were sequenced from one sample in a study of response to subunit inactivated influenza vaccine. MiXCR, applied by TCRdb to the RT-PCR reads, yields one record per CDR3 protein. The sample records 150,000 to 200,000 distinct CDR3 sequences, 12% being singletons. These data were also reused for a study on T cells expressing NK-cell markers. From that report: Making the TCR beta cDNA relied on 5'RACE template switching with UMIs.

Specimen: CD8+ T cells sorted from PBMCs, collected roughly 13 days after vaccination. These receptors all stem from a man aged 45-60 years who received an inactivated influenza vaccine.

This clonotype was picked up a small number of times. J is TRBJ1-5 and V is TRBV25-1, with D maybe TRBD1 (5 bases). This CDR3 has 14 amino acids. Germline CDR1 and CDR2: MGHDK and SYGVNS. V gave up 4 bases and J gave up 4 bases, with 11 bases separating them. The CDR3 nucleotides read TGTGCCAGCAGTGTCGGGCGGACAAATCAGCCCCAGCATTTT. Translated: CASSVGRTNQPQHF.

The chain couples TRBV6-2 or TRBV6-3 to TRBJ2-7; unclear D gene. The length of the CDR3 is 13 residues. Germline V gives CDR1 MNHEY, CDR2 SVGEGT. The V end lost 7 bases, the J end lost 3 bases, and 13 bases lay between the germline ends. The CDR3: CASNRPIDYEQYF. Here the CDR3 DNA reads TGTGCCAGCAATCGTCCAATCGACTACGAGCAGTACTTC.